Following are 11 T cell receptor beta chains from one sample sequenced in a study of vaccination and CD4 T cells after COVID-19. No antigen has been identified for these receptors. Treatment given: roughly 10-day PBMC culture with coronavirus spike peptide pools or control peptides (ViraFEST assay). Cultured CD4+ T-cell DNA underwent Oncomine TCR Beta short-read sequencing. From the PCR reads, TCRdb called clonotypes with MiXCR, one entry per CDR3 protein. The sample holds approximately 8,100 distinct CDR3 sequences, about 57% seen once. Sequencing used cultured CD4+ T cells from blood, obtained after SARS-CoV-2 vaccination. The receptor set was obtained from a human donor with COVID-19.

This clonotype has a handful of counts. V usage is TRBV7-9 and J usage is TRBJ2-5; D remains ambiguous. V lost 0 bases, J lost 7 bases, and 6 bases lay in between. Germline values: CDR1 SEHNR, CDR2 FQNEAQ (reference sequence). This CDR3 is 12 amino acids long. The DNA of the CDR3 is TGTGCCAGCAGCTTAGCGTCCGGGACCCAGTACTTC. Amino acids: CASSLASGTQYF. Filled out from reference TRBV7-9 and TRBJ2-5, the complete variable domain reads DTGVSQNPRHKITKRGQNVTFRCDPISEHNRLYWYRQTLGQGPEFLTYFQNEAQLEKSRLLSDRFSAERPKGSFSTLEIQRTEQGDSAMYLCASSLASGTQYFGPGTRLLVL.

This clonotype was seen a few times. The genes are TRBV19 and TRBJ1-2; TRBD1 matches 9 bases. Germline values: CDR1 LNHDA, CDR2 SQIVND (reference sequence). V dropped 8 bases and J dropped 6; count of bases not matched to a gene: 10. The CDR3 is 14 residues long. The CDR3: CASRIRDRDNGYTF. In nucleotides, the CDR3 is TGTGCCAGTCGGATACGGGACAGGGATAATGGCTACACCTTC.

The rearrangement uses TRBV12-3 or TRBV12-4 and TRBJ2-2, with TRBD2 identical over 11 bases. The V and J ends lost 10 bases and 4 bases, in that order; junction bases with no gene match: 11. This CDR3 has 16 residues. CDR3 amino acids: CATRLAGGPGTGELFF. CDR3 coding DNA: TGTGCCACACGCCTAGCGGGGGGTCCGGGCACCGGGGAGCTGTTTTTT.

The chain has TRBV4-2 and TRBJ2-7; D might be TRBD1 or TRBD2, each matching 5 bases. V was cut by 1 base and J by 3 bases, with 10 bases left in between. Germline lookup yields CDR1 LGHNA and CDR2 YNFKEQ. The CDR3 extends over 14 amino acids. The CDR3 sequence: CASSQALGRYEQYF. In nucleotides, the CDR3 is TGTGCCAGCAGCCAAGCACTGGGACGCTACGAGCAGTACTTC.

V and J are TRBV7-9 and TRBJ2-5; TRBD2 matches at 8 bases. Trimming at V came to 3 bases and at J to 0 bases, leaving 6 bases not matched to a gene. This CDR3 is built from 16 residues. The germline CDR1 and CDR2 sequences are SEHNR and FQNEAQ (reference sequence). CDR3 region: CASSLVIAGNQETQYF. The CDR3 region has the DNA TGTGCCAGCAGCTTGGTCATAGCGGGGAACCAAGAGACCCAGTACTTC.

The chain combines TRBV7-2 with TRBJ2-5; TRBD1 might be the D (5 bases). Germline CDR1 SGHTA, CDR2 FQGNSA. V lost 4 bases and J 5 bases, leaving 17 bases between the germline ends. The length of the CDR3 is 15 residues. The CDR3 bases are TGTGCCAGCAGCTACCAGGGTGGGGCTAGGGAGACCCAGTACTTC. It yields the protein CASSYQGGARETQYF.

This sequence joins TRBV7-9 and TRBJ2-6; D remains ambiguous. The CDR3 has 15 amino acids. Germline loops: CDR1 SEHNR, CDR2 FQNEAQ (reference sequence). V lost 1 base, J lost 4 bases, and 8 bases lay in between. The CDR3 here is CASSLEGAGANVLTF. Written as DNA, the CDR3 is TGTGCCAGCAGCTTAGAGGGCGCGGGGGCCAACGTCCTGACTTTC.

This chain joins TRBV4-2 and TRBJ2-7, with 12 nucleotides matching TRBD2. Germline assignment: CDR1 LGHNA and CDR2 YNFKEQ. Trimming cost V 0 bases and J 7 bases; bases outside gene matches: 10. CDR3 length: 17 amino acids. For the CDR3, the DNA is TGTGCCAGCAGCCAAGAGCAGGCTAGCGGGGGGGCAATGGAGCAGTACTTC. It yields the protein CASSQEQASGGAMEQYF.

The sample holds a few counts of this clonotype. This rearrangement joins TRBV27 to TRBJ1-4, with no clear D. CDR3 length: 13 residues. The ends were cut back, 8 bases at V and 0 bases at J, with 7 bases in the middle. Germline assignment: CDR1 MNHEY and CDR2 SMNVEV (reference sequence). For the CDR3, the DNA is TGTGCCAGCTCCATTGCAACTAATGAAAAACTGTTTTTT. Its protein is CASSIATNEKLFF.

V is TRBV7-9 and J is TRBJ1-6; 7 bases map to TRBD1. The V segment lost 4 bases and the J segment 7 bases; nucleotides outside the gene matches: 7. The CDR3 is 15 amino acids. CDR1 and CDR2 (germline): SEHNR, FQNEAQ (reference sequence). For the CDR3, the DNA is TGTGCCAGCAGCTCCACGACAGGGTCGAATTCACCCCTCCACTTT. This sequence encodes CASSSTTGSNSPLHF.

The V and J genes are TRBV7-2 and TRBJ2-5; 16 positions agree with TRBD2. Germline trimming cut 3 bases from V and 4 bases from J; bases unmatched to any gene: 2. CDR3 length: 16 amino acids. Germline V lookup: CDR1 SGHTA, CDR2 FQGNSA. The CDR3: CASSLGLAGGLETQYF. Written as DNA, the CDR3 is TGTGCCAGCAGCTTGGGACTAGCGGGGGGGCTAGAGACCCAGTACTTC.